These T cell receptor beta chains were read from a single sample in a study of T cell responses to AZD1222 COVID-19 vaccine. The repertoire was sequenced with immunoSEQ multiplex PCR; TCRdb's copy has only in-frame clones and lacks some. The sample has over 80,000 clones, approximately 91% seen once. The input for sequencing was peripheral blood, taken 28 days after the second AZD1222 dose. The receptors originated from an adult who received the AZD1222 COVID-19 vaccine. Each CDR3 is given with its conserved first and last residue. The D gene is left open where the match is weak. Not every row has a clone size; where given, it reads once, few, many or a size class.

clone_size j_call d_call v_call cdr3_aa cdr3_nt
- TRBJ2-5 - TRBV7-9 CASSSSTPHAETQYF TGTGCCAGCAGCTCTTCGACTCCCCACGCGGAGACCCAGTACTTC
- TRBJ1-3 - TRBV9 CASSVEGGNTIYF TGTGCCAGCAGCGTAGAGGGGGGAAACACCATATATTTT
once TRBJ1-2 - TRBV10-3 CAITLDPYYGYTF TGTGCCATAACTCTGGATCCTTACTATGGCTACACCTTC
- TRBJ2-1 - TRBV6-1 CASSQSWGTYNEQFF TGTGCCAGCAGCCAATCCTGGGGTACCTACAATGAGCAGTTCTTC
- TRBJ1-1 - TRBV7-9 CASSLGASTEAFF TGTGCCAGCAGCTTAGGTGCGAGCACTGAAGCTTTCTTT
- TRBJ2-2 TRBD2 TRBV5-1 CASSLTSGYDGELFF TGCGCCAGCAGCCTTACTAGCGGGTACGACGGGGAGCTGTTTTTT
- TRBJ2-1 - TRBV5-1 CASRTGPGTSSYNEQFF TGCGCCAGCAGGACGGGGCCAGGCACAAGCTCCTACAATGAGCAGTTCTTC
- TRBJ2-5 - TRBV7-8 CASSPGVRETQYF TGTGCCAGCAGCCCCGGGGTTAGGGAGACCCAGTACTTC
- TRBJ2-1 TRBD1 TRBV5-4 CASSSGTGKSYNEQFF TGTGCCAGCAGTTCCGGGACAGGGAAAAGCTACAATGAGCAGTTCTTC
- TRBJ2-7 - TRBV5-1 CASSLVGASYEQYF TGCGCCAGCAGCTTAGTGGGAGCGAGCTACGAGCAGTACTTC
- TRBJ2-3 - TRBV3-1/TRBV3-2 CASSPFGGGNSDTQYF TGTGCCAGCAGCCCCTTCGGGGGTGGGAACTCAGATACGCAGTATTTT
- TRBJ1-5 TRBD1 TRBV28 CASSETRGQGNQPQHF TGTGCCAGCAGTGAAACCCGGGGACAGGGTAATCAGCCCCAGCATTTT
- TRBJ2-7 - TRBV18 CASSPETRTYEQYF TGTGCCAGCTCACCAGAGACCCGGACCTACGAGCAGTACTTC
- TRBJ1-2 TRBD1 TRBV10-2 CASSDLPGQGPGYTF TGCGCCAGCAGTGATCTGCCGGGACAGGGACCTGGCTACACCTTC
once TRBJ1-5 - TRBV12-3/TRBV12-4 CASSQQGSQPQHF TGTGCCAGCAGCCAACAGGGAAGTCAGCCCCAGCATTTT
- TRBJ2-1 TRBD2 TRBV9 CASSPSGLAGESGEQFF TGTGCCAGCAGCCCCTCCGGACTAGCGGGAGAATCGGGTGAGCAGTTCTTC
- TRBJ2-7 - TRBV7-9 CASSFSGGGEQYF TGTGCCAGCAGCTTTTCAGGGGGAGGCGAGCAGTACTTC
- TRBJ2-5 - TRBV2 CARGTLGETQYF TGTGCCAGAGGGACCTTAGGAGAGACCCAGTACTTC
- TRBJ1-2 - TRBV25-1 CASSGGYGYTF TGTGCCAGCAGTGGTGGGTATGGCTACACCTTC
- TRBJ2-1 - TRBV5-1 CASSGRFGVVSYNEQFF TGCGCCAGCAGCGGGCGGTTCGGGGTGGTATCCTACAATGAGCAGTTCTTC
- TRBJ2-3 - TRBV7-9 CASSLLGADTQYF TGTGCCAGCAGCTTGTTGGGGGCAGATACGCAGTATTTT
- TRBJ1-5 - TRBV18 CASSPEIGGAAGNQPQHF TGTGCCAGCTCACCAGAAATTGGGGGCGCGGCGGGGAATCAGCCCCAGCATTTT
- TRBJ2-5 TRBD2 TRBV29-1 CSVEDGLAGTLKTQYF TGCAGCGTTGAAGATGGACTAGCGGGTACATTGAAGACCCAGTACTTC
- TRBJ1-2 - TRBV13 CASSIGAALFLYGYTF TGTGCCAGCAGTATAGGGGCCGCCTTATTCCTCTATGGCTACACCTTC
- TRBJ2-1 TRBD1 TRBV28 CASSIGTGYNEQFF TGTGCCAGCAGTATCGGGACAGGGTACAATGAGCAGTTCTTC
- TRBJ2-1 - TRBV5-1 CASSLDRRYNEQFF TGCGCCAGCAGCTTGGACAGGCGGTACAATGAGCAGTTCTTC
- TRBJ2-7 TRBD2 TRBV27 CASKKGTSRYEQYF TGTGCCAGCAAAAAAGGGACTAGCAGGTACGAGCAGTACTTC
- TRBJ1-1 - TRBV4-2 CASSQGGRTNTEAFF TGTGCCAGCAGCCAAGGGGGACGGACGAACACTGAAGCTTTCTTT
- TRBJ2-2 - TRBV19 CASSMTGGPNTGELFF TGTGCCAGTAGTATGACAGGAGGGCCCAACACCGGGGAGCTGTTTTTT
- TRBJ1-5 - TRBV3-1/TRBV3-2 CASSQDGQPQHF TGTGCCAGCAGCCAAGACGGTCAGCCCCAGCATTTT
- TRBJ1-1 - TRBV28 CASTVEREAFF TGTGCCAGCACAGTGGAGAGAGAAGCTTTCTTT
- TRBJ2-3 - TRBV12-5 CASGPGAGFTDTQYF TGTGCTAGTGGTCCAGGGGCAGGGTTCACAGATACGCAGTATTTT
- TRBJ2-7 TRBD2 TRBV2 CASSLEGGPHEQYF TGTGCCAGCAGTCTGGAGGGAGGGCCCCACGAGCAGTACTTC
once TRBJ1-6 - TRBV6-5 CASSYGGGNSPLHF TGTGCCAGCAGTTATGGCGGGGGAAATTCACCCCTCCACTTT
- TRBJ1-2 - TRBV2 CASSDRGNYGYTF TGTGCCAGCAGTGACAGGGGAAACTATGGCTACACCTTC
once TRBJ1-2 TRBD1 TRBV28 CASSGDRLYGYTF TGTGCCAGCAGTGGGGACAGACTCTATGGCTACACCTTC
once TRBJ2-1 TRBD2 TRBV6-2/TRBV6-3 CASSFQGLAGKDEQFF TGTGCCAGCAGCTTCCAGGGACTAGCGGGAAAGGATGAGCAGTTCTTC
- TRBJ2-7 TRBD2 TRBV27 CASSLLAGGIPYEQYF TGTGCCAGCAGTTTACTAGCGGGAGGTATCCCCTACGAGCAGTACTTC
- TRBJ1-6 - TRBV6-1 CASSELRAYNSPLHF TGTGCCAGCAGTGAGTTGAGGGCTTATAATTCACCCCTCCACTTT
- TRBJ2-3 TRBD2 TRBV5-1 CASSFSGRGFTDTQYF TGCGCCAGCAGCTTCAGCGGGAGGGGCTTCACAGATACGCAGTATTTT
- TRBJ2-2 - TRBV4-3 CASSQDRALGGELFF TGCGCCAGCAGCCAAGATAGGGCCCTGGGCGGGGAGCTGTTTTTT
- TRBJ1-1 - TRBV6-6 CASSYSGVAFF TGTGCCAGCAGTTACTCAGGGGTGGCTTTCTTT
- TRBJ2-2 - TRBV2 CASSRTVFSTGELFF TGTGCCAGCAGCCGGACAGTCTTTAGCACCGGGGAGCTGTTTTTT
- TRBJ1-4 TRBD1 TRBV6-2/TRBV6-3 CASSPRPDRGLEKLFF TGTGCCAGCAGCCCCCGGCCCGACAGGGGGCTCGAAAAACTGTTTTTT
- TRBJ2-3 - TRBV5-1 CASSLDINTDTQYF TGCGCCAGCAGCTTGGACATAAACACAGATACGCAGTATTTT
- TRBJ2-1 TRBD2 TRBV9 CASSVGTRGTYNEQFF TGTGCCAGCAGCGTGGGGACTAGGGGGACCTACAATGAGCAGTTCTTC
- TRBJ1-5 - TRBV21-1 CASSKVGGYQPQHF TGTGCCAGCAGCAAAGTTGGCGGGTACCAGCCCCAGCATTTT
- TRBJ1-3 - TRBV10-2 CASRGTASSGNTIYF TGCGCCAGCAGGGGGACGGCATCCTCTGGAAACACCATATATTTT
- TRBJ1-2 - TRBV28 CASSLQLYGYTF TGTGCCAGCAGTTTACAGCTCTATGGCTACACCTTC
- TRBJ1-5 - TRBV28 CASSPPGGNQPQHF TGTGCCAGCAGCCCGCCAGGGGGCAATCAGCCCCAGCATTTT
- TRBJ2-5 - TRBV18 CASSLPGQSETQYF TGTGCCAGCTCACTCCCCGGACAATCAGAGACCCAGTACTTC
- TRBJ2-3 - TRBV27 CASSWGGDTQYF TGTGCCAGCAGTTGGGGTGGGGATACGCAGTATTTT
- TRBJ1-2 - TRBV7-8 CASSSGHRKIGYTF TGTGCCAGCAGCTCCGGACATCGGAAGATTGGCTACACCTTC
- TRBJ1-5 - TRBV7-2 CASSLWQNQPQHF TGTGCCAGCAGCTTATGGCAGAATCAGCCCCAGCATTTT
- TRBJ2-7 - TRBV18 CASSPRETYEQYF TGTGCCAGCTCACCAAGAGAGACCTACGAGCAGTACTTC
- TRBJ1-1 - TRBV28 CASRMFGENTEAFF TGTGCCAGCAGGATGTTCGGGGAGAACACTGAAGCTTTCTTT
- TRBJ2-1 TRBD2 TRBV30 CAWSVRGLAGGTVYNEQFF TGTGCCTGGAGTGTACGGGGTCTAGCGGGAGGAACGGTTTACAATGAGCAGTTCTTC
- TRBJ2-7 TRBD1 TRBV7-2 CASSPGTGAYEQYF TGTGCCAGCAGCCCCGGGACAGGGGCCTACGAGCAGTACTTC
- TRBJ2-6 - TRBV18 CASSPTGPGTGANVLTF TGTGCCAGCTCACCAACAGGGCCTGGGACTGGGGCCAACGTCCTGACTTTC